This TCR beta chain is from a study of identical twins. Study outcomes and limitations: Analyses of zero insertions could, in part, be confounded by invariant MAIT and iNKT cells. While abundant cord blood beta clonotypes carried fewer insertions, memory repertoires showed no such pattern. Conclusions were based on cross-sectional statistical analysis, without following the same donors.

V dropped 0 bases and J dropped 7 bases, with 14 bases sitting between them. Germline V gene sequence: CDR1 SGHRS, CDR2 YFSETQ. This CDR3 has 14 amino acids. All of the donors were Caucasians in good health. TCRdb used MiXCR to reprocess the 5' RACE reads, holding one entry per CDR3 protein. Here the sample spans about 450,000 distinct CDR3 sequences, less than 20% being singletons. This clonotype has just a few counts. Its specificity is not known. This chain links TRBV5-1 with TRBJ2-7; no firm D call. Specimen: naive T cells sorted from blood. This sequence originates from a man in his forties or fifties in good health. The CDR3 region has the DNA TGCGCCAGCAGCTTGGCGGTGGCGGCAGTGGAGCAGTACTTC. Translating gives CASSLAVAAVEQYF. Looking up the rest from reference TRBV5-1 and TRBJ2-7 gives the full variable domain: KAGVTQTPRYLIKTRGQQVTLSCSPISGHRSVSWYQQTPGQGLQFLFEYFSETQRNKGNFPGRFSGRQFSNSRSEMNVSTLELGDSALYLCASSLAVAAVEQYFGPGTRLTVT.